A single sample is the source of the 12 T cell receptor beta chains below, sequenced in a study of cytotoxic CD8 clonotypes in ibrutinib-treated CLL. Sequencing used immunoSEQ multiplex PCR; TCRdb keeps in-frame clones, though not all of them. Of some 200,000 clones listed, 60% to 80% were seen once; the top ten hold about an eighth. The sample consisted of PBMCs, taken after 12 months of ibrutinib treatment. The receptors were gathered from a human donor with chronic lymphocytic leukemia.

The chain joins TRBV25-1 to TRBJ2-3; D unresolved. This CDR3 contains 15 residues. The germline CDR1 and CDR2 sequences are MGHDK and SYGVNS. The V end was cut by 3 bases, the J end by 8 bases, with 18 bases between. CDR3 in DNA: TGTGCCAGCAGTGACGCGGACCCCCCCCCTAGTACGCAGTATTTT. Translation gives CASSDADPPPSTQYF.

This clone was detected once. The genes are TRBV29-1 and TRBJ2-1, with 8 bases matching TRBD2. Losses at the gene ends were 2 bases for V and 4 bases for J; bases not matched to a gene: 4. CDR3 length: 14 residues. The germline V gene has CDR1 SQVTM and CDR2 ANQGSEA. The CDR3 sequence: CSVEWLAGYNEQFF. The CDR3 DNA sequence: TGCAGCGTTGAATGGCTAGCGGGTTACAATGAGCAGTTCTTC.

The chain has TRBV5-1 and TRBJ1-1, with a possible D match to TRBD1 (5 bases). This CDR3 is built from 16 residues. Trimming pared 1 base from V and 2 bases from J, leaving 15 bases between. The germline CDR1 and CDR2 sequences are SGHRS and YFSETQ. The CDR3 DNA reads as TGCGCCAGCAGCTTGTGGGGACCCCCGGGTAACACTGAAGCTTTCTTT. It codes for CASSLWGPPGNTEAFF. The whole variable domain, remainder taken from reference TRBV5-1 and TRBJ1-1, is KAGVTQTPRYLIKTRGQQVTLSCSPISGHRSVSWYQQTPGQGLQFLFEYFSETQRNKGNFPGRFSGRQFSNSRSEMNVSTLELGDSALYLCASSLWGPPGNTEAFFGQGTRLTVV.

The genes are TRBV5-3 and TRBJ1-2, with D uncertain. TRBV5-3 is an ORF; its function is uncertain. V was shortened by 3 bases and J by 5 bases, with 26 bases between the two germline ends. The CDR3 contains 18 residues. CDR3 bases: TGTGCCAGAAGCTGGGCTACAGCCCACTCTGTCGCGGTTTATGGCTACACCTTC. Encoded protein: CARSWATAHSVAVYGYTF.

V usage is TRBV5-1 and J usage is TRBJ2-7; 10 bases match TRBD1. With 4 bases clipped from V and 7 bases from J, the junction kept 8 bases outside the gene matches. Germline V CDR1 and CDR2: SGHRS, YFSETQ. The CDR3 sequence is 14 residues long. The CDR3 protein is CASSQDRGRGEQYF. The CDR3 nucleotides are TGCGCCAGCAGCCAAGACAGGGGGCGAGGTGAGCAGTACTTC.

CDR3 sequence: CASSPGRSYNEQFF. CDR3 bases: TGCGCCAGCAGCCCGGGGCGTTCCTACAATGAGCAGTTCTTC. The chain employs TRBV4-1 and TRBJ2-1; D is perhaps TRBD1 or TRBD2 (5 bases each). V was cut by 4 bases and J by 1 base, with 8 bases left in between. CDR1 is MGHRA and CDR2 is YSYEKL in the germline V gene. This CDR3 comprises 14 residues.

The rearrangement joins TRBV19 to TRBJ1-2, with 7 positions matching TRBD1. There are 14 residues in the CDR3. V lost 7 bases to trimming and J lost 4 bases; unmatched junction nucleotides: 9. Germline CDR1 and CDR2: LNHDA and SQIVND (reference sequence). For the CDR3, the DNA is TGTGCCAGTACCCCTAGACAGGGTACCTATGGCTACACCTTC. It translates to CASTPRQGTYGYTF.

The CDR3 DNA follows: TGTGCCAGCAGCGACGGACTAGGGGTCCATGAGCAGTTCTTC. Translation gives CASSDGLGVHEQFF. The chain has TRBV7-9 and TRBJ2-1; 7 bases fit TRBD2. J lost 8 bases, V lost 5 bases, and 9 bases had no gene match. Germline V gene data show CDR1 as SEHNR and CDR2 as FQNEAQ (reference sequence). The CDR3 is 14 amino acids.

The chain employs TRBV10-3 and TRBJ1-2; 7 bases are a match to TRBD1. Germline CDR1 and CDR2: ENHRY and SYGVKD. Losses at the gene ends were 2 bases for V and 2 bases for J; bases not matched to a gene: 5. This CDR3 region has 15 residues. The CDR3 DNA follows: TGTGCCATCAGTGAGAAACAGGGGTCCAACTATGGCTACACCTTC. Amino acid sequence: CAISEKQGSNYGYTF.

The chain carries TRBV5-4 and TRBJ2-1, with a possible D match to TRBD1 (6 bases). CDR3 size: 17 residues. Germline CDR1 is SGHNT and CDR2 is YYREEE (reference sequence). V lost 4 bases, J lost 3 bases, and 20 bases lay in between. The CDR3 protein is CASSRPGTRGGYNEQFF. CDR3 nucleotides: TGTGCCAGCAGCCGCCCCGGAACCCGAGGGGGCTACAATGAGCAGTTCTTC.

The rearrangement uses TRBV12-2 and TRBJ2-7; the table assigns TRBD2, which was not confirmed against the DNA. TRBV12-2 is a known pseudogene. The CDR3 sequence is 19 residues long. CDR3: CASRFPHPGLAGPLGEQYF. In DNA form, the CDR3 reads TGTGCAAGTCGCTTCCCTCACCCCGGACTAGCGGGACCCCTCGGCGAGCAGTACTTC.

As DNA, the CDR3 is TGTGCCAGCATAAAATTGAGGCAGAACTACGAGCAGTACTTC. This sequence encodes CASIKLRQNYEQYF. The V and J genes are TRBV6-4 and TRBJ2-7; D not certain. Germline V CDR1 and CDR2: MRHNA, SNTAGT. The CDR3 length is 14 residues. V dropped 7 bases and J dropped 3 bases, with 16 bases sitting between them.